One sample yielded the 12 T cell receptor beta chains listed below, sequenced in a study of cytomegalovirus exposure and HLA in healthy donors. The PCR made use of 60 Vbeta and 13 Jbeta primers. Clones were read by immunoSEQ multiplex PCR, and TCRdb kept only the in-frame ones, dropping some. This table has 150,000 to 200,000 clones, roughly 80% appearing once. Sequencing was performed on PBMCs. The receptors stem from a woman under 30 in good health and CMV-seronegative.

V is TRBV6-5 and J is TRBJ2-5; 8 positions match TRBD2. V lost 4 bases and J lost 2; bases outside the gene matches: 9. The CDR3 extends over 16 amino acids. Germline V gene lookup returns CDR1 MNHEY and CDR2 SVGAGI. This CDR3 reads CASSLIAGGGQETQYF. The CDR3 nucleotides are TGTGCCAGCAGTTTGATCGCGGGCGGGGGGCAAGAGACCCAGTACTTC.

The chain couples TRBV6-5 to TRBJ1-5; D gene ambiguous. Deletions cut 4 bases from V and 2 bases from J, with 15 bases between. The CDR3 has 16 residues. CDR1 is MNHEY, CDR2 SVGAGI, per germline. CDR3 loop: CASSSAGFLGNQPQHF. DNA of the CDR3: TGTGCCAGCAGTTCCGCCGGGTTTCTTGGCAATCAGCCCCAGCATTTT.

The chain joins TRBV4-3 to TRBJ2-2, with D possibly matching TRBD2 (6 bases). The CDR3 totals 16 residues. V was clipped by 3 bases and J by 6 bases, with 17 bases between them. The germline gives CDR1 LGHNA, CDR2 YSLEER. In nucleotides, the CDR3 is TGCGCCAGCAGCCAGAGCCTAGCGTCCGCCTCCGGGGAGCTGTTTTTT. It is translated as CASSQSLASASGELFF.

This chain uses TRBV19 with TRBJ1-5; D uncertain. The germline V gene has CDR1 LNHDA and CDR2 SQIVND (reference sequence). Trimming removed 4 bases from V and 2 bases from J, with 15 bases in between. This CDR3 region has 16 residues. The CDR3 protein is CASSTGGWVGNQPQHF. CDR3 in DNA: TGTGCCAGTAGTACCGGCGGGTGGGTCGGCAATCAGCCCCAGCATTTT.

This rearrangement joins TRBV7-9 to TRBJ2-1; 11 bases fit TRBD2. The junction had 5 bases not matched to a gene; V was cut back by 1 base and J by 9 bases. CDR1 and CDR2 (germline): SEHNR, FQNEAQ (reference sequence). This CDR3 is 15 amino acids long. The CDR3 is CASSLEGTSGLEQFF. CDR3 coding DNA: TGTGCCAGCAGCTTAGAAGGGACTAGCGGACTTGAGCAGTTCTTC.

The chain carries TRBV10-2 and TRBJ1-1, with 7 bases matching TRBD1. Germline CDR1 WSHSY, CDR2 SAAADI. This CDR3 is built from 13 residues. The V gene end was trimmed by 8 bases and the J gene end by 7 bases; junction bases not matched to a gene: 10. CDR3 sequence: CASYRGSGYEAFF. CDR3 coding DNA: TGCGCCAGCTACAGGGGCAGCGGTTATGAAGCTTTCTTT.

The rearrangement links TRBV4-3 to TRBJ1-1; 7 bases line up with TRBD1. The CDR3 covers 15 residues. CDR1 LGHNA and CDR2 YSLEER come from the germline V gene. The junction had 6 bases not matched to a gene; V was cut back by 1 base and J by 4 bases. This CDR3 reads CASSQVMKGATEAFF. The CDR3 coding sequence is TGCGCCAGCAGCCAAGTAATGAAGGGGGCCACTGAAGCTTTCTTT.

The chain is built from TRBV18 and TRBJ1-1; TRBD1 is a possible D gene (6 bases). V lost 0 bases and J lost 0, with 14 bases in between. The germline V gene has CDR1 KGHSH and CDR2 LQKENI. The CDR3 contains 17 residues. The CDR3 DNA reads TGTGCCAGCTCACCACCGGGACAAATGATTATGAACACTGAAGCTTTCTTT. This codes for CASSPPGQMIMNTEAFF.

The chain has TRBV11-2 and TRBJ1-1; 7 nucleotides match TRBD1. Germline CDR1 is SGHAT and CDR2 is FQNNGV. V lost 1 base, J lost 9 bases, and 5 bases stayed unmatched. This CDR3 is 13 amino acids long. The CDR3 sequence: CASSLGGDRQAFF. For the CDR3, the DNA is TGTGCCAGCAGCTTAGGGGGGGACAGACAAGCTTTCTTT.

The chain combines TRBV10-1 with TRBJ2-7; D uncertain. Germline V CDR1 and CDR2: WNHNN, SYGVQD (reference sequence). Trimming pared 3 bases from V and 5 bases from J, leaving 5 bases between. CDR3 size: 11 residues. The CDR3 DNA is TGCGCCAGCAGTGACTCTGACGAGCAGTACTTC. Translation: CASSDSDEQYF.

The chain recombines TRBV27 with TRBJ1-1, with D tentatively TRBD1 (5 bases). V lost 7 bases and J lost 1, with 10 bases in between. The CDR3 loop spans 13 amino acids. Germline V CDR1 and CDR2: MNHEY, SMNVEV (reference sequence). Written as DNA, the CDR3 is TGTGCCAGCACCCGAGACAGGAACACTGAAGCTTTCTTT. It codes for CASTRDRNTEAFF.

This clone was counted once. Other DNA sequences of this sample code for an identical CDR3. This chain links TRBV19 with TRBJ2-3; TRBD2 matches at 9 bases. V was clipped by 4 bases and J by 6 bases; unmatched bases: 2. The CDR3 extends over 13 amino acids. The germline V gene has CDR1 LNHDA and CDR2 SQIVND (reference sequence). CDR3 coding DNA: TGTGCCAGTAGTAGGGGACTAGCCGATACGCAGTATTTT. This translates into CASSRGLADTQYF. Complete variable domain (other parts from reference TRBV19 and TRBJ2-3): DGGITQSPKYLFRKEGQNVTLSCEQNLNHDAMYWYRQDPGQGLRLIYYSQIVNDFQKGDIAEGYSVSREKKESFPLTVTSAQKNPTAFYLCASSRGLADTQYFGPGTRLTVL.